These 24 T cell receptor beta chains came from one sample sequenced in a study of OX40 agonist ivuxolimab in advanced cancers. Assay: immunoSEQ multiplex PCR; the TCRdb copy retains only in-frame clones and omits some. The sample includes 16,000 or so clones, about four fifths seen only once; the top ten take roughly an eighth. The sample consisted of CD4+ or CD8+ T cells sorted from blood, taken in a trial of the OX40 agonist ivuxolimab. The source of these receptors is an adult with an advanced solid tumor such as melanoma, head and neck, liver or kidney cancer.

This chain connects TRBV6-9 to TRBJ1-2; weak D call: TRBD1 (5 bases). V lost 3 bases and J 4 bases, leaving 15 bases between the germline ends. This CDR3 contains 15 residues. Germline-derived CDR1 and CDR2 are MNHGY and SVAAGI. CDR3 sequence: CASSYLTADRYGYTF. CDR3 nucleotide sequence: TGTGCCAGCAGTTACTTGACAGCAGATCGCTATGGCTACACCTTC.

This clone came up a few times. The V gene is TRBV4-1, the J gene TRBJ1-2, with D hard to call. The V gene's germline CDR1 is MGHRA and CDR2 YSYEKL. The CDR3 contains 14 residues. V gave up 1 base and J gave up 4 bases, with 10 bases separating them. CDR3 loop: CASSQGPQPYGYTF. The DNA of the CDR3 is TGCGCCAGCAGCCAAGGCCCTCAGCCCTATGGCTACACCTTC.

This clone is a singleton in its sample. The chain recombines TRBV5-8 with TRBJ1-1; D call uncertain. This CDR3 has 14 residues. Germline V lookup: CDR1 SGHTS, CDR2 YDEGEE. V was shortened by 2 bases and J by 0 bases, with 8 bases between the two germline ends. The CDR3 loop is CASSFSGVNTEAFF. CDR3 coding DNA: TGTGCCAGCAGCTTCTCCGGGGTGAACACTGAAGCTTTCTTT.

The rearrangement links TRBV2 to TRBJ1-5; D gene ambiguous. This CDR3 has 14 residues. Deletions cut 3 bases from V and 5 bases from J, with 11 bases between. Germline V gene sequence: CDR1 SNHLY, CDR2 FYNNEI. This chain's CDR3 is CASSDEVTDQPQHF. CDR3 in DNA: TGTGCCAGCAGTGATGAGGTGACGGATCAGCCCCAGCATTTT.

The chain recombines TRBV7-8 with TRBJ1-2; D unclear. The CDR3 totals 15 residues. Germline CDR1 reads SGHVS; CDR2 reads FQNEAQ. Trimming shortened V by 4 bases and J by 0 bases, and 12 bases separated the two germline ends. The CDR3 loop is CASSSSPGTNYGYTF. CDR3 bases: TGTGCCAGCAGCTCCAGCCCGGGTACTAACTATGGCTACACCTTC.

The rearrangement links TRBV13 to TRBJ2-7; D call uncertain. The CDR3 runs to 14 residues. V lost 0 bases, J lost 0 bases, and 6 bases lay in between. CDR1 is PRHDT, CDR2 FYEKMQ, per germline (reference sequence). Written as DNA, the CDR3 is TGTGCCAGCAGCTTAGGACCGATCTCCTACGAGCAGTACTTC. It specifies CASSLGPISYEQYF. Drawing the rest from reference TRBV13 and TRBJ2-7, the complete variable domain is AAGVIQSPRHLIKEKRETATLKCYPIPRHDTVYWYQQGPGQDPQFLISFYEKMQSDKGSIPDRFSAQQFSDYHSELNMSSLELGDSALYFCASSLGPISYEQYFGPGTRLTVT.

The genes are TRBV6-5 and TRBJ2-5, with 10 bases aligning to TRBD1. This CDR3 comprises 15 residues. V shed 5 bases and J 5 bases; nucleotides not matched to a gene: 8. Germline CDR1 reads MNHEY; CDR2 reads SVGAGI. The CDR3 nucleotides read TGTGCCAGCAGTCCCGGGACAGGGGCTTACGAGACCCAGTACTTC. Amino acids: CASSPGTGAYETQYF.

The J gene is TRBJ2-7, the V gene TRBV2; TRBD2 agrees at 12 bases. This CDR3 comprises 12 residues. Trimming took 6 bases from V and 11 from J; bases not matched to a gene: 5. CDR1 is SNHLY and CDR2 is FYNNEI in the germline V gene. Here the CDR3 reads CASRRTSGEEYF. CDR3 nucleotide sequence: TGTGCCAGCAGGAGGACTAGCGGGGAGGAGTACTTC. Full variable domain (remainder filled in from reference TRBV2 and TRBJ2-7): EPEVTQTPSHQVTQMGQEVILRCVPISNHLYFYWYRQILGQKVEFLVSFYNNEISEKSEIFDDQFSVERPDGSNFTLKIRSTKLEDSAMYFCASRRTSGEEYFGPGTRLTVT.

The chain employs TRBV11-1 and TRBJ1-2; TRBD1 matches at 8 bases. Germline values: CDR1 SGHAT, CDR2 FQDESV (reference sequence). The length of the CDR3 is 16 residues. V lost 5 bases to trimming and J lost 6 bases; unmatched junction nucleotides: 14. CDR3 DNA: TGTGCCAGCAGCCCCCTGACAGGGGAAAACCTGGATGGCTACACCTTC. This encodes CASSPLTGENLDGYTF.

CDR3 nucleotide sequence: TGTGCCAGCAGCCCTGACAGTTCGTTTGACGGCGAGCAGTACTTC. Protein product: CASSPDSSFDGEQYF. The V gene is TRBV5-6, the J gene TRBJ2-7, with D perhaps TRBD1 (5 bases). Trimming removed 4 bases from V and 6 bases from J, with 20 bases in between. There are 15 residues in the CDR3. Germline V gene lookup returns CDR1 SGHDT and CDR2 YYEEEE.

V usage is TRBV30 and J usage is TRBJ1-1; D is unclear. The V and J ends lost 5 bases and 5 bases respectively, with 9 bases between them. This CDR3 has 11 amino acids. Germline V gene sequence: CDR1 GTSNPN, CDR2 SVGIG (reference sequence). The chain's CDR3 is CAWGKSTEAFF. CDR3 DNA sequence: TGTGCCTGGGGGAAGTCTACTGAAGCTTTCTTT.

The CDR3 bases are TGTGCCAGCAGCGTAGAGGGACAGGGCACCGGGGAGCTGTTTTTT. Encoded protein: CASSVEGQGTGELFF. This chain connects TRBV9 to TRBJ2-2; 9 positions agree with TRBD1. The germline CDR1 and CDR2 sequences are SGDLS and YYNGEE. The V gene end was trimmed by 0 bases and the J gene end by 4 bases; junction bases not matched to a gene: 1. The CDR3 extends over 15 amino acids.

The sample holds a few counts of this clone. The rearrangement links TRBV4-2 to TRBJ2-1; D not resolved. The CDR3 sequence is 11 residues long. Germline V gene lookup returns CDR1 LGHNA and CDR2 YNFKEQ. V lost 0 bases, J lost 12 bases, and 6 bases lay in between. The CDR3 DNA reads TGTGCCAGCAGCCAAGAGTTAGGGCAGTTCTTC. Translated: CASSQELGQFF.

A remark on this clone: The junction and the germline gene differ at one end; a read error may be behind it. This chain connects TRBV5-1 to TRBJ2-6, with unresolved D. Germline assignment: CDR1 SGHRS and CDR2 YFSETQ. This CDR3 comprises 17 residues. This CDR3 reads CASLTPSFTKSGQRPDF. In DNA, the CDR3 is TGCGCCAGCTTAACACCATCGTTCACAAAGTCGGGCCAACGTCCTGACTTC.

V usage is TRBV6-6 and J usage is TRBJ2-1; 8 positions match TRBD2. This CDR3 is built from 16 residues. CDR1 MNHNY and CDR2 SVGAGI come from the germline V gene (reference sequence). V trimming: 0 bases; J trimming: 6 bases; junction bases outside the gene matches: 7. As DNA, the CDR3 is TGTGCCAGCAGTTACTCGATGATAGCGGGACGCAATGAGCAGTTCTTC. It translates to CASSYSMIAGRNEQFF.

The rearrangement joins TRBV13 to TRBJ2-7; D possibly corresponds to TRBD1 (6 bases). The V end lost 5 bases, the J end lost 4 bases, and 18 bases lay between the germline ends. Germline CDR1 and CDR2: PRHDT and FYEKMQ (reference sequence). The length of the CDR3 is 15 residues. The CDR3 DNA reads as TGTGCCAGCAGCCCAACAGGGATAGAGGGATACGAGCAGTACTTC. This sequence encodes CASSPTGIEGYEQYF.

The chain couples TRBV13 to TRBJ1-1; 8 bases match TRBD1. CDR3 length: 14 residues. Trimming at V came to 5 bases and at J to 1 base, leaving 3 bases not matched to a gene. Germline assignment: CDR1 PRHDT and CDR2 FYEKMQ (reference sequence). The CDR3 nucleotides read TGTGCCAGCAGCCGGACAGGGACGAACACTGAAGCTTTCTTT. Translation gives CASSRTGTNTEAFF.

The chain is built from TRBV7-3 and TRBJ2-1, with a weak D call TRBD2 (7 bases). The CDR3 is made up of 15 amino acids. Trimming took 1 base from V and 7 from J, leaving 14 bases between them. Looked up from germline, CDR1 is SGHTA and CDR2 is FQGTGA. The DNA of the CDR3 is TGTGCCAGCAGCTTAAGGGGGGGCCGTAGTAATGAGCAGTTCTTC. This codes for CASSLRGGRSNEQFF.

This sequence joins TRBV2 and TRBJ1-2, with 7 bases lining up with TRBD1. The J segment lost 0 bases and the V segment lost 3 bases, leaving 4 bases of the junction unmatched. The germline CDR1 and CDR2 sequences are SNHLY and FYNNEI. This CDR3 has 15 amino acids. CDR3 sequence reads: CASSEGTETNYGYTF. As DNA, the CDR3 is TGTGCCAGCAGTGAGGGGACAGAAACTAACTATGGCTACACCTTC. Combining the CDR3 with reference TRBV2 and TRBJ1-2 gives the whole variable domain EPEVTQTPSHQVTQMGQEVILRCVPISNHLYFYWYRQILGQKVEFLVSFYNNEISEKSEIFDDQFSVERPDGSNFTLKIRSTKLEDSAMYFCASSEGTETNYGYTFGSGTRLTVV.

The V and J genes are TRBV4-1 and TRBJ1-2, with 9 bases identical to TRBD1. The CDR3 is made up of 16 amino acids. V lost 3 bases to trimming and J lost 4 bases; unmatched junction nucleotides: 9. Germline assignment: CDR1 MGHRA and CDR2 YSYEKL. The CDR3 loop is CASSHLGQGRIYGYTF. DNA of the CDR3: TGCGCCAGCAGCCACCTGGGACAGGGTAGAATCTATGGCTACACCTTC.

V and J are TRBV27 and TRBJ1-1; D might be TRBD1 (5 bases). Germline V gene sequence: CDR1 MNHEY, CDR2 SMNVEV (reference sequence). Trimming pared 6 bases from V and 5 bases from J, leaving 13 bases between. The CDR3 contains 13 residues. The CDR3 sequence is CASRPGRGTEAFF. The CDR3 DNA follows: TGTGCCAGCAGACCCGGACGGGGGACTGAAGCTTTCTTT.

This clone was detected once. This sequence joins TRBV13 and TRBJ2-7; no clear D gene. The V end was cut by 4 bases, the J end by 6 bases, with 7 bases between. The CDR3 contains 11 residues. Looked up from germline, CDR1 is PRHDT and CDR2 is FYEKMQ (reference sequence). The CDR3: CASSSGPEQYF. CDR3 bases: TGTGCCAGCAGCTCCGGTCCCGAGCAGTACTTC.

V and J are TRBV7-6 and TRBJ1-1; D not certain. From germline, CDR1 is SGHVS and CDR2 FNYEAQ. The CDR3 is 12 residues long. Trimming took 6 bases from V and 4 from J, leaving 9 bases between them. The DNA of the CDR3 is TGTGCCAGCAGATTCCCGGCCACTGAAGCTTTCTTT. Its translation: CASRFPATEAFF. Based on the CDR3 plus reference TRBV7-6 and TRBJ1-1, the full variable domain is GAGVSQSPRYKVTKRGQDVALRCDPISGHVSLYWYRQALGQGPEFLTYFNYEAQQDKSGLPNDRFSAERPEGSISTLTIQRTEQRDSAMYRCASRFPATEAFFGQGTRLTVV.

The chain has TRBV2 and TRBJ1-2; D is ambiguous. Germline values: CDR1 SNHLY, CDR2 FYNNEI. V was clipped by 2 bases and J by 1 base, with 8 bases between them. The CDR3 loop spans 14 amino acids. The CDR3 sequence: CASSEPGFNYGYTF. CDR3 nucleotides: TGTGCCAGCAGTGAACCGGGGTTTAACTATGGCTACACCTTC.